The 19 T cell receptor beta chains below were found in one sample sequenced in a study of T cell repertoires in cytomegalovirus infection. Their cognate antigens are unknown. TCRdb called the reads again in MiXCR, with one record for every CDR3 protein. There are 900,000 to 950,000 distinct CDR3 sequences in the sample; approximately 33% occur only once, and roughly an eighth lies in the top ten. Source: cultured CD8+ T cells from PBMCs, taken from culture after CMV antigen stimulation. Every receptor here comes from a human donor in good health (CMV status not recorded). Some clones in this sample may be carry-over from other donors' samples.

The V call is TRBV20-1, the J call TRBJ2-1; D call uncertain. V shed 2 bases and J shed 5 bases, with 10 bases lying between them. The CDR3 spans 13 residues. Germline V lookup: CDR1 DFQATT, CDR2 SNEGSKA (reference sequence). CDR3 region: CSARRHSHNEQFF. CDR3 in DNA: TGCAGTGCTAGACGCCACAGCCACAATGAGCAGTTCTTC.

Remarks on this clonotype: This may be a read error: a much more frequent sequence differs by one nucleotide. The chain has TRBV7-8 and TRBJ1-3; D is unclear. CDR1 and CDR2 (germline): SGHVS, FQNEAQ. There are 14 residues in the CDR3. The V gene lost 1 base and the J gene lost 0 bases, with 4 bases spanning the gap. The CDR3 is CASSLDTSGNTIYF. In DNA, the CDR3 is TGTGCCAGCAGCTTAGACACCTCTGGAAACACCATATATTTT.

The chain joins TRBV19 to TRBJ2-5, with TRBD2 matching over 14 bases. The junction had 6 bases not matched to a gene; V was cut back by 10 bases and J by 5 bases. Germline values: CDR1 LNHDA, CDR2 SQIVND (reference sequence). The CDR3 has 14 amino acids. The CDR3 region is CATGTSGGGETQYF. DNA for the CDR3: TGTGCCACCGGGACTAGCGGGGGTGGCGAGACCCAGTACTTC. Combining the CDR3 with reference TRBV19 and TRBJ2-5 gives the whole variable domain DGGITQSPKYLFRKEGQNVTLSCEQNLNHDAMYWYRQDPGQGLRLIYYSQIVNDFQKGDIAEGYSVSREKKESFPLTVTSAQKNPTAFYLCATGTSGGGETQYFGPGTRLLVL.

This clonotype was detected many times. The chain carries TRBV7-2 and TRBJ1-6; 10 nucleotides match TRBD1. The CDR3 totals 16 residues. The germline gives CDR1 SGHTA, CDR2 FQGNSA. Trimming at V came to 4 bases and at J to 9 bases, leaving 9 bases not matched to a gene. CDR3 DNA: TGTGCCAGCAGCTCCAGGACAGGGGGAGTGACTTCACCCCTCCACTTT. Its protein product is CASSSRTGGVTSPLHF. The variable domain in full, with the rest retrieved from reference TRBV7-2 and TRBJ1-6, is GAGVSQSPSNKVTEKGKDVELRCDPISGHTALYWYRQSLGQGLEFLIYFQGNSAPDKSGLPSDRFSAERTGGSVSTLTIQRTQQEDSAVYLCASSSRTGGVTSPLHFGNGTRLTVT.

In this sample, this clonotype turned up a few times. The genes are TRBV6-2 or TRBV6-3 and TRBJ2-3; D call uncertain. Germline CDR1 and CDR2: MNHEY and SVGEGT. V was pared by 7 bases and J by 2 bases, with 13 bases between. This CDR3 contains 14 residues. The CDR3 nucleotides read TGTGCCAGCACTTCTGCGTGGTACACAGATACGCAGTATTTT. Protein: CASTSAWYTDTQYF.

This clonotype was observed a handful of times. The V call is TRBV7-2, the J call TRBJ2-5; D remains ambiguous. The CDR3 runs 15 residues. V gave up 5 bases and J gave up 1 base, with 14 bases separating them. Germline CDR1 and CDR2: SGHTA and FQGNSA. As DNA, the CDR3 is TGTGCCAGCAGCACTGTCGACCGCCTCCAAGAGACCCAGTACTTC. It yields the protein CASSTVDRLQETQYF.

The chain carries TRBV18 and TRBJ1-2; D is perhaps TRBD1 (6 bases). V was shortened by 0 bases and J by 7 bases, with 12 bases between the two germline ends. Germline assignment: CDR1 KGHSH and CDR2 LQKENI. This CDR3 spans 14 amino acids. The CDR3 DNA is TGTGCCAGCTCACCACCCCTTGGGGGCTTTGGCTACACCTTC. Protein sequence: CASSPPLGGFGYTF. The complete variable domain, with remaining parts taken from reference TRBV18 and TRBJ1-2, reads NAGVMQNPRHLVRRRGQEARLRCSPMKGHSHVYWYRQLPEEGLKFMVYLQKENIIDESGMPKERFSAEFPKEGPSILRIQQVVRGDSAAYFCASSPPLGGFGYTFGSGTRLTVV.

The rearrangement uses TRBV29-1 and TRBJ2-7; D is possibly TRBD1 or TRBD2 (5 bases each). With 4 bases removed from V and 3 bases from J, the gap between germline ends came to 19 bases. The length of the CDR3 is 15 residues. From germline, CDR1 is SQVTM and CDR2 ANQGSEA. CDR3 amino acids: CSVVVPGTAHYEQYF. In DNA form, the CDR3 reads TGCAGCGTTGTGGTACCAGGGACCGCGCACTACGAGCAGTACTTC.

This clonotype turned up a few times. This rearrangement joins TRBV4-1 to TRBJ2-5, with 7 bases that match TRBD1. In germline, CDR1 is MGHRA, CDR2 YSYEKL. The junction had 10 bases not matched to a gene; V was cut back by 1 base and J by 5 bases. This CDR3 has 16 residues. CDR3 sequence (DNA): TGCGCCAGCAGCCAAGTCCGAGACAGGGCGTCTGAGACCCAGTACTTC. This gives the protein CASSQVRDRASETQYF.

This clonotype was observed a few times. DNA for the CDR3: TGTGCCAGCAGCTTAGCGGATGCAGGGGCCCGTAATGAAAAACTGTTTTTT. This gives the protein CASSLADAGARNEKLFF. This chain joins TRBV7-2 and TRBJ1-4, with a tentative D call TRBD1 (6 bases). The germline gives CDR1 SGHTA, CDR2 FQGNSA. Trimming shortened V by 0 bases and J by 4 bases, and 15 bases separated the two germline ends. The CDR3 is 17 amino acids.

This clonotype was seen repeatedly, ten times or more. The chain employs TRBV9 and TRBJ1-5, with unresolved D. V was pared by 0 bases and J by 5 bases, with 9 bases between. The CDR3 is 14 residues long. Germline V gene data show CDR1 as SGDLS and CDR2 as YYNGEE. The CDR3 nucleotides are TGTGCCAGCAGCGTAGATTCCTTGGATCAGCCCCAGCATTTT. Its protein is CASSVDSLDQPQHF.

The genes are TRBV28 and TRBJ2-5, with a possible D match to TRBD2 (6 bases). Trimming stripped 1 base from V and 0 bases from J, with 24 bases between. The CDR3 runs 20 residues. Germline CDR1 MDHEN, CDR2 SYDVKM. DNA for the CDR3: TGTGCCAGCAGTTTATCTGTTCCGGGTGGGAGGACTGAGGACCAAGAGACCCAGTACTTC. It codes for CASSLSVPGGRTEDQETQYF. Full variable domain (missing parts from reference TRBV28 and TRBJ2-5): DVKVTQSSRYLVKRTGEKVFLECVQDMDHENMFWYRQDPGLGLRLIYFSYDVKMKEKGDIPEGYSVSREKKERFSLILESASTNQTSMYLCASSLSVPGGRTEDQETQYFGPGTRLLVL.

The chain has TRBV6-5 and TRBJ1-2; 7 nucleotides line up with TRBD1. The CDR3 consists of 12 residues. The V and J ends lost 6 bases and 6 bases, in that order; junction bases with no gene match: 4. Germline V CDR1 and CDR2: MNHEY, SVGAGI. CDR3 in DNA: TGTGCCAGCAGGAGGGGGCGAGATGGCTACACCTTC. Its translation: CASRRGRDGYTF.

The rearrangement links TRBV15 to TRBJ1-6; TRBD1 agrees at 12 bases. The length of the CDR3 is 17 residues. Trimming cost V 4 bases and J 6 bases; bases outside gene matches: 7. From germline, CDR1 is LNHNV and CDR2 YYDKDF (reference sequence). CDR3 nucleotide sequence: TGTGCCACCAGCAAAGGGACAGGGGGCCGGTTTAATTCACCCCTCCACTTT. Residues: CATSKGTGGRFNSPLHF.

This sequence joins TRBV6-2 or TRBV6-3 and TRBJ1-5; TRBD1 might be the D (5 bases). Germline CDR1 is MNHEY and CDR2 is SVGEGT. The CDR3 extends over 15 amino acids. The ends were cut back, 7 bases at V and 2 bases at J, with 15 bases in the middle. DNA for the CDR3: TGTGCCAGCACGGGACTACAGGTGGGCAATCAGCCCCAGCATTTT. Translating it yields CASTGLQVGNQPQHF.

J is TRBJ1-2 and V is TRBV10-3; 8 bases agree with TRBD1. The V gene's germline CDR1 is ENHRY and CDR2 SYGVKD. The CDR3 totals 13 residues. Trimming removed 6 bases from V and 5 bases from J; junction bases left unmatched: 5. CDR3 nucleotide sequence: TGTGCCATCAGGTACAGGGGGGGATATGGCTACACCTTC. As protein: CAIRYRGGYGYTF.

This sequence joins TRBV2 and TRBJ2-1; D assignment may be TRBD1 or TRBD2 (5 bases each). Trimming took off 3 bases at V and 0 bases at J, with 12 bases between the two ends. From germline, CDR1 is SNHLY and CDR2 FYNNEI. There are 16 residues in the CDR3. This chain's CDR3 is CASSESGPSSYNEQFF. CDR3 bases: TGTGCCAGCAGTGAGTCGGGACCTAGCTCCTACAATGAGCAGTTCTTC.

V gene TRBV28 combines with J gene TRBJ1-2; D ambiguous. The CDR3 is made up of 14 amino acids. The V end lost 7 bases, the J end lost 4 bases, and 16 bases lay between the germline ends. The germline V gene has CDR1 MDHEN and CDR2 SYDVKM. The CDR3 coding sequence is TGTGCCAGCACCAAGGTACTAGTTGGCTATGGCTACACCTTC. It codes for CASTKVLVGYGYTF.

This clonotype was recorded a few times. This rearrangement joins TRBV27 to TRBJ1-1; a possible D gene is TRBD1 (5 bases). The ends were cut back, 0 bases at V and 4 bases at J, with 9 bases in the middle. Germline V gives CDR1 MNHEY, CDR2 SMNVEV (reference sequence). The CDR3 is made up of 14 amino acids. DNA for the CDR3: TGTGCCAGCAGTTTATCCACAGGTACCACTGAAGCTTTCTTT. Translating gives CASSLSTGTTEAFF.